A selection of T cell receptor beta chains follows, all from one sample in a study of identical twins. From the 5' RACE reads, TCRdb called clonotypes with MiXCR, one entry per CDR3 protein. The sample records under 900,000 distinct CDR3 sequences, roughly 12% being singletons. These records were also assigned to another study, of yellow fever vaccine responses in identical twins.

Sequencing was performed on PBMCs. The receptors stem from a woman aged 18-35 years in good health. The CDR3 runs from the conserved cysteine through the conserved F or W. The D gene is left open where the match is weak. Only some rows state a clone size, as once, few, many or a class for expanded clones.

clone_size j_call d_call v_call cdr3_nt cdr3_aa
. TRBJ2-1 . TRBV15 TGTGCCACCAGCAGACAGGCCGAATACAATGAGCAGTTCTTC CATSRQAEYNEQFF
. TRBJ1-3 . TRBV9 TGTGCCAGCAGCGGAACGGGGGACTCTGGAAACACCATATATTTT CASSGTGDSGNTIYF
few TRBJ2-1 . TRBV12-3/TRBV12-4 TGTGCCAGCAGCAAAAAGACTCGCTTGGATGAGCAGTTCTTC CASSKKTRLDEQFF
many TRBJ2-7 TRBD2 TRBV10-3 TGTGCCATAGCTACTAGCGTACCTACCTACGAGCAGTACTTC CAIATSVPTYEQYF
few TRBJ2-3 TRBD2 TRBV18 TGTGCCAGCTCGAGTCTAGCGGAATTCACAGATACGCAGTATTTT CASSSLAEFTDTQYF
few TRBJ1-2 . TRBV3-1 TGTGCCAGCAGCCAACGAAGGACAATCGGGGACTATGGCTACACCTTC CASSQRRTIGDYGYTF
. TRBJ2-7 . TRBV25-1 TGTGCCAGCAGTGACGTTCACAGCAACGAGCAGTACTTC CASSDVHSNEQYF
. TRBJ1-2 . TRBV12-3/TRBV12-4 TGTGCCAGCAGTCACAAAAGAGGTGGCTACACCTTC CASSHKRGGYTF
many TRBJ2-4 TRBD1 TRBV12-3/TRBV12-4 TGTGCCAGCAGTGTATTAGACAGGGGCAAAAACATTCAGTACTTC CASSVLDRGKNIQYF
few TRBJ1-5 TRBD1 TRBV2 TGTGCCAGCAGGGCGGACAGGATAATCAATCAGCCCCAGCATTTT CASRADRIINQPQHF
. TRBJ2-7 TRBD2 TRBV7-8 TGTGCCAGCAGCCCGACTAGCGGGAGCGGCGAGCAGTACTTC CASSPTSGSGEQYF
. TRBJ2-3 . TRBV5-1 TGCGCCAGCAGCTTTGGACGGGGGACTAGCACAGATACGCAGTATTTT CASSFGRGTSTDTQYF
. TRBJ1-2 TRBD1 TRBV20-1 TGCAGTGCTAGAGGGACAGGGGATGACGGCTACACCTTC CSARGTGDDGYTF
few TRBJ1-1 TRBD1 TRBV20-1 TGCAGTGCTAGAAACCAGGGGGCTATTAGGACTGAAGCTTTCTTT CSARNQGAIRTEAFF
. TRBJ2-3 . TRBV15 TGTGCCACCAGCACAGGGACCAATACGCAGTATTTT CATSTGTNTQYF
. TRBJ2-5 TRBD2 TRBV13 TGTGCCAGCAGCTTAGGAGGCCTAGCGGGAAAAGAGACCCAGTACTTC CASSLGGLAGKETQYF
. TRBJ1-1 . TRBV11-2 TGTGCCAGCAGCTTAGGTTTACTTGAAGAAGCCTTCTTT CASSLGLLEEAFF
few TRBJ2-7 TRBD2 TRBV28 TGTGCCAGCAGTTTTGAAAGCGGGACGCGGTACTTC CASSFESGTRYF
many TRBJ2-5 . TRBV12-3/TRBV12-4 TGTGCCAGCAGTTTTCGCCAAGAGACCCAGTACTTC CASSFRQETQYF
few TRBJ2-2 TRBD2 TRBV5-1 TGCGCCAGCAGCGTCACGGGGGGGCCGGAGACCGGGGAGCTGTTTTTT CASSVTGGPETGELFF
. TRBJ1-2 TRBD1 TRBV12-3/TRBV12-4 TGTGCCAGCAGTTTTGACAGGGTCGGCTACACCTTC CASSFDRVGYTF
. TRBJ2-1 . TRBV5-1 TGCGCCAGCAGCTTCCTCGGGGAAAGCTCCTACAATGAGCAGTTCTTC CASSFLGESSYNEQFF
. TRBJ2-3 . TRBV4-1 TGCGCCAGCAGCCAAGGATACGGACAGTCGGAGACAGATACGCAGTATTTT CASSQGYGQSETDTQYF
. TRBJ1-6 TRBD1 TRBV24-1 TGTGCCACCAGTGATTTGCAAGGGACAGGGGCTAATTCACCCCTCCACTTT CATSDLQGTGANSPLHF
. TRBJ1-5 . TRBV6-2/TRBV6-3 TGTGCCAGCAGTTTTACAAGCCTTTATGGCAATCAGCCCCAGCATTTT CASSFTSLYGNQPQHF
. TRBJ1-1 . TRBV5-1 TGCGCCAGCAGCTTGGACCCGACAGTGAACACTGAAGCTTTCTTT CASSLDPTVNTEAFF
many TRBJ2-1 . TRBV12-3/TRBV12-4 TGTGCCAGCACTAGTGGGGCCAGTTACAATGAGCAGTTCTTC CASTSGASYNEQFF
. TRBJ2-1 . TRBV30 TGTGCCTGGAGTGTTGTGGGGTACAATGAGCAGTTCTTC CAWSVVGYNEQFF
. TRBJ1-6 . TRBV28 TGTGCCAGCAGGCTTCCGGGACAAATTGCACCCCTCCACTTT CASRLPGQIAPLHF
few TRBJ1-5 . TRBV20-1 TGCAGTGCTAGAGATAGTCAGCGAGTTTATAGCAATCAGCCCCAGCATTTT CSARDSQRVYSNQPQHF